This T cell receptor (beta chain) was identified during a study of identical twins. General study findings and limits: Analyses of zero insertions could, in part, be confounded by invariant MAIT and iNKT cells.

There are a few counts of this clonotype. Its antigen is currently unknown. Each CDR3 protein is one row after TCRdb ran MiXCR on the 5' RACE reads. The sample shows some 1,600,000 distinct CDR3 sequences, roughly a third of them seen only once. This CDR3 region has 13 residues. Per germline, CDR1 MDHEN and CDR2 SYDVKM. V shed 8 bases and J shed 2 bases, with 11 bases lying between them. The V gene is TRBV28, the J gene TRBJ2-3; a possible D gene is TRBD1 (6 bases). This TCR was recovered from a newborn girl in good health. Sequencing was carried out using cord blood. The CDR3 bases are TGTGCCAGCTTCCACAGGGACACAGATACGCAGTATTTT. Its translation: CASFHRDTDTQYF.